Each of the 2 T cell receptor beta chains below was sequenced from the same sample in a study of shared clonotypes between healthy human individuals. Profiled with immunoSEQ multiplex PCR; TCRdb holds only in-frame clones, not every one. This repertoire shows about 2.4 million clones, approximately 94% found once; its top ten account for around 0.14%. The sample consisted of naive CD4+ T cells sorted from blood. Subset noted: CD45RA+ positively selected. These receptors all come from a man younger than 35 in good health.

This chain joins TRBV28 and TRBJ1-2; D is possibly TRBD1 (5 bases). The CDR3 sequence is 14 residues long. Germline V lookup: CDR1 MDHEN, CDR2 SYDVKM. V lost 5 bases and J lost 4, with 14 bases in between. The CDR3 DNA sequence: TGTGCCAGCAGTCCCAGGACGGGGCTCTATGGCTACACCTTC. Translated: CASSPRTGLYGYTF.

The CDR3, as DNA: TGTGCCAGCAGTTTATCAGGATACGAAAAACTGTTTTTT. It codes for CASSLSGYEKLFF. The chain has TRBV27 and TRBJ1-4; D ambiguous. V was cut by 0 bases and J by 8 bases, with 7 bases left in between. Germline V gene data show CDR1 as MNHEY and CDR2 as SMNVEV (reference sequence). The CDR3 sequence is 13 residues long.